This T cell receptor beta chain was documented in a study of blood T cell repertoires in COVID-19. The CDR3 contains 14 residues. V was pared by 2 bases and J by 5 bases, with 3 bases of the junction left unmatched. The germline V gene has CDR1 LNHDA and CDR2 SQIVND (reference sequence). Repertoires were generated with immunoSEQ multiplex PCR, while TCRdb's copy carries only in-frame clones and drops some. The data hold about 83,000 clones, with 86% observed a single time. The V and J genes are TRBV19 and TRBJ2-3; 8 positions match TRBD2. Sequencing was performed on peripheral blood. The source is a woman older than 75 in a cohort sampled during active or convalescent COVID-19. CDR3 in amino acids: CASSISSGRDTQYF. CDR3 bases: TGTGCCAGTAGTATATCAAGCGGGAGAGATACGCAGTATTTT.